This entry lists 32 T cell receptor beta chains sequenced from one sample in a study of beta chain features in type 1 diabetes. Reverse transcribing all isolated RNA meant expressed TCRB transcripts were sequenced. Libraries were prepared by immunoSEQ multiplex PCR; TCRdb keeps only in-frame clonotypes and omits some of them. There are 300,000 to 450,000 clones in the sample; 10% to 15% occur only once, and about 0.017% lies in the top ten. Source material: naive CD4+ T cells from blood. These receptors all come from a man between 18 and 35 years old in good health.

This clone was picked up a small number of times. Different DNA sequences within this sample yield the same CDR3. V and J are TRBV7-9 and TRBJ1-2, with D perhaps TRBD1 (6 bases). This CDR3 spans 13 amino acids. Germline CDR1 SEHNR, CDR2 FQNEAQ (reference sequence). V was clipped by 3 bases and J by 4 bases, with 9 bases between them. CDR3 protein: CASSFEGVYGYTF. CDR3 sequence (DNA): TGTGCCAGCAGCTTCGAGGGGGTCTATGGCTACACCTTC.

CDR3 loop: CASSVTGLAGSAEQFF. DNA for the CDR3: TGTGCCAGCAGTGTAACGGGACTAGCGGGGTCCGCTGAGCAGTTCTTC. This chain joins TRBV28 and TRBJ2-1, with 13 bases identical to TRBD2. Germline V gives CDR1 MDHEN, CDR2 SYDVKM. This CDR3 comprises 16 residues. Trimming at V came to 5 bases and at J to 9 bases, leaving 10 bases not matched to a gene. The full variable domain, completed using reference TRBV28 and TRBJ2-1, is DVKVTQSSRYLVKRTGEKVFLECVQDMDHENMFWYRQDPGLGLRLIYFSYDVKMKEKGDIPEGYSVSREKKERFSLILESASTNQTSMYLCASSVTGLAGSAEQFFGPGTRLTVL.

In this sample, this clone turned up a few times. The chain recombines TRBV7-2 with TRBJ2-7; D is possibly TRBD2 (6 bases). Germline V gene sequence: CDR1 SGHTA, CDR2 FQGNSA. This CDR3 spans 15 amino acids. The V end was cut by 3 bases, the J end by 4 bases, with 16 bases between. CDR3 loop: CASSFRRGRGYEQYF. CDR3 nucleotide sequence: TGTGCCAGCAGCTTTAGGCGGGGCCGCGGGTACGAGCAGTACTTC.

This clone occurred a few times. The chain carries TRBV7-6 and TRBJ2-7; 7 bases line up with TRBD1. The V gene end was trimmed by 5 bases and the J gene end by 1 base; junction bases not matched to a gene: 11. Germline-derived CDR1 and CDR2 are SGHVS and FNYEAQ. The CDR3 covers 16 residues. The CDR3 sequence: CASSDSRQGGSYEQYF. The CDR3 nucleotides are TGTGCCAGCAGCGACTCCCGACAGGGTGGTTCCTACGAGCAGTACTTC.

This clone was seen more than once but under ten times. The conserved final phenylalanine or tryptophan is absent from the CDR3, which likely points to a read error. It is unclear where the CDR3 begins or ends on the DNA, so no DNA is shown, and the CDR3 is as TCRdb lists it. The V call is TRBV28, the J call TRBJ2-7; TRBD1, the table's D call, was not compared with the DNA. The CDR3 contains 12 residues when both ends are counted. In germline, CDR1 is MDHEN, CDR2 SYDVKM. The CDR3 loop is CASSLWGQGASL.

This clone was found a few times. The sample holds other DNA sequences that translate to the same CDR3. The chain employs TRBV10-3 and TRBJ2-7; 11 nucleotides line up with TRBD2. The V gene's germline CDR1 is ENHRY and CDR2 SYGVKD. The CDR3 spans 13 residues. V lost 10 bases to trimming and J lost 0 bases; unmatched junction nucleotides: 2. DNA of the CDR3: TGTGCCACCGGGACTAGCGGCTCCTACGAGCAGTACTTC. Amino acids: CATGTSGSYEQYF.

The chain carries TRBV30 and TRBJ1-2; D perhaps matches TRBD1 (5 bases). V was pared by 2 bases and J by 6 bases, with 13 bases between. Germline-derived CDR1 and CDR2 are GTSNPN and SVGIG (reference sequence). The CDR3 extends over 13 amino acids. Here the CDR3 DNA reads TGTGCCTGGAGTAGGGGTGTCTTGGATGGCTACACCTTC. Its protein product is CAWSRGVLDGYTF. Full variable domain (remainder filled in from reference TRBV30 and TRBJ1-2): SQTIHQWPATLVQPVGSPLSLECTVEGTSNPNLYWYRQAAGRGLQLLFYSVGIGQISSEVPQNLSASRPQDRQFILSSKKLLLSDSGFYLCAWSRGVLDGYTFGSGTRLTVV.

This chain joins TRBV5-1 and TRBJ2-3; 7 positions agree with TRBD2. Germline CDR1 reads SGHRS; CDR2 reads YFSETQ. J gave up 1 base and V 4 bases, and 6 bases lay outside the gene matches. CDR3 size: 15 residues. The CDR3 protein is CASSALAGRTDTQYF. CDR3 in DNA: TGCGCCAGCAGCGCATTAGCGGGCCGCACAGATACGCAGTATTTT.

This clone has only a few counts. CDR3 nucleotides: TGTGCCAGCAGCTTAATGCCAGCGGGGAGCACAGATACGCAGTATTTT. It specifies CASSLMPAGSTDTQYF. The V call is TRBV7-9, the J call TRBJ2-3, with 7 bases identical to TRBD2. CDR1 and CDR2 (germline): SEHNR, FQNEAQ (reference sequence). This CDR3 region has 16 residues. Trimming took 2 bases from V and 0 from J; bases not matched to a gene: 5. Together with reference TRBV7-9 and TRBJ2-3, the CDR3 gives the full variable domain: DTGVSQNPRHKITKRGQNVTFRCDPISEHNRLYWYRQTLGQGPEFLTYFQNEAQLEKSRLLSDRFSAERPKGSFSTLEIQRTEQGDSAMYLCASSLMPAGSTDTQYFGPGTRLTVL.

The CDR3 region has the DNA TGTGCCACCAGCAGAACCCGCGGGTCGCAGTATTTT. Residues: CATSRTRGSQYF. The J gene is TRBJ2-3, the V gene TRBV15; D is perhaps TRBD2 (5 bases). This CDR3 comprises 12 residues. Between the trimmed V and J ends, which lost 2 bases and 10 bases, there was a span of 10 bases. Per the germline V gene, CDR1 is LNHNV and CDR2 is YYDKDF (reference sequence).

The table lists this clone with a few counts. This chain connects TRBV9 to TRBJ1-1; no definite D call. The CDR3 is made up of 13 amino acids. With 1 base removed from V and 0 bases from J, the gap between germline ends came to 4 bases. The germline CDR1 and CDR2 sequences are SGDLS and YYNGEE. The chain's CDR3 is CASSVQMNTEAFF. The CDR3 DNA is TGTGCCAGCAGCGTACAGATGAACACTGAAGCTTTCTTT.

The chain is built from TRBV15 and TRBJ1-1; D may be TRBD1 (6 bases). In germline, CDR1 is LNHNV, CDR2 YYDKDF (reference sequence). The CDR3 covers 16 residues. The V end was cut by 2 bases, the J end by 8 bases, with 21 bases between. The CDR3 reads CATSRLRGTPGPEAFF. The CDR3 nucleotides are TGTGCCACCAGCAGACTAAGGGGGACACCCGGACCCGAAGCTTTCTTT. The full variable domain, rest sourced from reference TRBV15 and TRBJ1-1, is DAMVIQNPRYQVTQFGKPVTLSCSQTLNHNVMYWYQQKSSQAPKLLFHYYDKDFNNEADTPDNFQSRRPNTSFCFLDIRSPGLGDTAMYLCATSRLRGTPGPEAFFGQGTRLTVV.

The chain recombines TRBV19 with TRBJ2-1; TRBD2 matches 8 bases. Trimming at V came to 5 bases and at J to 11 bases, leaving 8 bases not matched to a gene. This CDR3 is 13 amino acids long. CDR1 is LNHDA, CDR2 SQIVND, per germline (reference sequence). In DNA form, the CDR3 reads TGTGCCAGTAGTTTACCGGGACTAGGGAAGCAGTTCTTC. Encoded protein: CASSLPGLGKQFF.

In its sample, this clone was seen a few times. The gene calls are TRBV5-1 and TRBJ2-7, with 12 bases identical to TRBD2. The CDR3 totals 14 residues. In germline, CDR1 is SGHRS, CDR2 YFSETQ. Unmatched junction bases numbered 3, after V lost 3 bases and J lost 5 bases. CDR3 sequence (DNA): TGCGCCAGCAGCTCGACTAGCGGGAGAAACGAGCAGTACTTC. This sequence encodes CASSSTSGRNEQYF.

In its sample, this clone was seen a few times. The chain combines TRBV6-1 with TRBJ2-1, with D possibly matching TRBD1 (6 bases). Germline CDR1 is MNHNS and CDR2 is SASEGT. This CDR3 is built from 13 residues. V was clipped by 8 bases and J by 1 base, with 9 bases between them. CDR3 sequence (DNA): TGTGCCAGCTATCAGGGGTCCTACAATGAGCAGTTCTTC. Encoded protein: CASYQGSYNEQFF.

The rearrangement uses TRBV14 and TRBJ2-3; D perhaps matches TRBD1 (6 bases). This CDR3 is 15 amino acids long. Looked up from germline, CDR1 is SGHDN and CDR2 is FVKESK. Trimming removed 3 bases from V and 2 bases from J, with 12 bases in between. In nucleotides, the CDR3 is TGTGCCAGCAGCCAGGCAGGACAGCCCACAGATACGCAGTATTTT. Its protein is CASSQAGQPTDTQYF.

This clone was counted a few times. CDR3 region: CASTRASTDTQYF. In DNA, the CDR3 is TGTGCCAGCACCAGGGCGAGCACAGATACGCAGTATTTT. The chain uses TRBV19 and TRBJ2-3; possibly TRBD1 for D (5 bases). The CDR3 is 13 amino acids. Germline V gene sequence: CDR1 LNHDA, CDR2 SQIVND (reference sequence). Trimming removed 9 bases at V and 0 bases at J, with 10 bases between.

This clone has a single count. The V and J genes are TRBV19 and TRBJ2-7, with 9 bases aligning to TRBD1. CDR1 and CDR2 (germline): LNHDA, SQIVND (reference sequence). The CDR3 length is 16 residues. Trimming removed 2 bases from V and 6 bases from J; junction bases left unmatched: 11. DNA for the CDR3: TGTGCCAGTAGTATAAACCCGGGACAGGGTGGAGCCGAGCAGTACTTC. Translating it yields CASSINPGQGGAEQYF.

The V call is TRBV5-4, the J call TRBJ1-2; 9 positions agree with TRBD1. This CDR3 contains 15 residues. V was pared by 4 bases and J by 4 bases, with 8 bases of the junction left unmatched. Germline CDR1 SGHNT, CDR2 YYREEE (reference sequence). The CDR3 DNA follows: TGTGCCAGCAGCGGACGGGACAGGGCCGTCTATGGCTACACCTTC. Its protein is CASSGRDRAVYGYTF.

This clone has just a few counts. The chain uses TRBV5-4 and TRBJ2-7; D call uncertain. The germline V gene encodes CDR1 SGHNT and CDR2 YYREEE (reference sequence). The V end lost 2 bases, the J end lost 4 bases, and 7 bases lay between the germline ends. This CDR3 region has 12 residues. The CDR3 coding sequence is TGTGCCAGCAGCTTACCGACTTACGAGCAGTACTTC. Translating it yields CASSLPTYEQYF.

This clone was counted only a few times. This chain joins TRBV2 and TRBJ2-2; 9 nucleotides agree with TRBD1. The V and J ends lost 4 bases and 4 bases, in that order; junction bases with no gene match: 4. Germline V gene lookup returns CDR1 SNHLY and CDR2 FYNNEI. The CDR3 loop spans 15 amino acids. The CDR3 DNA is TGTGCCAGCAGTGTGGGACAGGGTGGCACCGGGGAGCTGTTTTTT. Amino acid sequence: CASSVGQGGTGELFF.

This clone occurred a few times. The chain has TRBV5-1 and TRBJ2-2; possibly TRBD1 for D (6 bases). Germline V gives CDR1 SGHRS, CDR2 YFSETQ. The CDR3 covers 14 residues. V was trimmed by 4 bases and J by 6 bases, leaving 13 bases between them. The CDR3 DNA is TGCGCCAGCAGCCCCTCCGGGACACCCGGGGAGCTGTTTTTT. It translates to CASSPSGTPGELFF.

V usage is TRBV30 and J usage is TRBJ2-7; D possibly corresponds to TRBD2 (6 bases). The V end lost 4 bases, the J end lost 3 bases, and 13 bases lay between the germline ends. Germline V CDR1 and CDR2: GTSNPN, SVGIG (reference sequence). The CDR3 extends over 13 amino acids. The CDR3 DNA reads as TGTGCCTGGATAGGCGGGGCCGGCTACGAGCAGTACTTC. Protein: CAWIGGAGYEQYF.

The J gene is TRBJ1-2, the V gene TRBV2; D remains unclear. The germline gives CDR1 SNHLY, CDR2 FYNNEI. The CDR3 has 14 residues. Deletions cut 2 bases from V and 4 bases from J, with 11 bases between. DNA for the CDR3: TGTGCCAGCAGTGAAAGAGCGGACCGCTATGGCTACACCTTC. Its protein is CASSERADRYGYTF.

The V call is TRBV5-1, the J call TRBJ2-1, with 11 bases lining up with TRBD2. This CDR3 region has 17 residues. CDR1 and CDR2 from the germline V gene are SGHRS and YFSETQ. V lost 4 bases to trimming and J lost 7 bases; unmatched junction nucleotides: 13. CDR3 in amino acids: CASSNPIAGGLGNEQFF. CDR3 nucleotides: TGCGCCAGCAGCAACCCGATAGCGGGGGGGCTTGGGAATGAGCAGTTCTTC.

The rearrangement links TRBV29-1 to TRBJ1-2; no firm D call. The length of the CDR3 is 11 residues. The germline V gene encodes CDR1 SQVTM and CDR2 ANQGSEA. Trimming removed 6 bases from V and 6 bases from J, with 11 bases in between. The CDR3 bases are TGCAGCGTGGACGGACTGAATGGCTACACCTTC. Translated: CSVDGLNGYTF.

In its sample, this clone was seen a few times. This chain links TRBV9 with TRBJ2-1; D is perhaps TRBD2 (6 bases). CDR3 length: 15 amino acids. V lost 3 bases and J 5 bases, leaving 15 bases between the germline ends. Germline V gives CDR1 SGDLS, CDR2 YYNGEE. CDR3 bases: TGTGCCAGCAGCGCCGGGAGAGCGGAGGACAATGAGCAGTTCTTC. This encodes CASSAGRAEDNEQFF.

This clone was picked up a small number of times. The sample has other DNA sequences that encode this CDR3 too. CDR3 sequence: CAWSVLGRQPQHF. CDR3 DNA sequence: TGTGCCTGGAGTGTACTGGGGAGACAGCCCCAGCATTTT. This chain connects TRBV30 to TRBJ1-5, with no clear D. Trimming cost V 0 bases and J 7 bases, with 10 bases left between them. Germline CDR1 GTSNPN, CDR2 SVGIG (reference sequence). The CDR3 is 13 amino acids.

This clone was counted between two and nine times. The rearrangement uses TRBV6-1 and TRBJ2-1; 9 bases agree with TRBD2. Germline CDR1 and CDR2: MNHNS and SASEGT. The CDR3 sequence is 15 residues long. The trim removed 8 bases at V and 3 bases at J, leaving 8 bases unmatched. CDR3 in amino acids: CASSLSTSGYNEQFF. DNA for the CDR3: TGTGCCAGCTCCTTATCGACTAGCGGCTACAATGAGCAGTTCTTC.

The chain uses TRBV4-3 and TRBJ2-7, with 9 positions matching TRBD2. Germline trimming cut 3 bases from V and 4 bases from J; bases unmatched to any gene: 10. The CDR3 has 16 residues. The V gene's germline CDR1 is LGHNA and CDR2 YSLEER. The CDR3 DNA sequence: TGCGCCAGCAGCCATAACACGCTAGCGGGGCATTACGAGCAGTACTTC. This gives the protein CASSHNTLAGHYEQYF.

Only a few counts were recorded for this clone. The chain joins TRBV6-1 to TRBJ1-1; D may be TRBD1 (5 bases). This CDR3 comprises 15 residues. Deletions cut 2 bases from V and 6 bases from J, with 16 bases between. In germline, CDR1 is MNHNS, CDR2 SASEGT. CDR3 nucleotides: TGTGCCAGCAGTGAAATAGCAGGGATCGGCGCTGAAGCTTTCTTT. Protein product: CASSEIAGIGAEAFF.

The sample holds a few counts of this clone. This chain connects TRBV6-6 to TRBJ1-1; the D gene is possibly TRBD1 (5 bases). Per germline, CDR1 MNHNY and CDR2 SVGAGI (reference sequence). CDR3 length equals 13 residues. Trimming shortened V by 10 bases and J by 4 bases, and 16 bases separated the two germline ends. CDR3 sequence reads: CATTFRGSTEAFF. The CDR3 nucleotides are TGTGCCACCACTTTCCGGGGGAGCACTGAAGCTTTCTTT.